Following are 27 T cell receptor beta chains from one sample sequenced in a study of cytomegalovirus exposure and HLA in healthy donors. Both 60 Vbeta primers and 13 Jbeta primers went into the PCR. Sequenced by immunoSEQ multiplex PCR; TCRdb stores in-frame clones only, minus some. The repertoire holds more than 90,000 clones, with about four fifths as singletons. Material for sequencing was PBMCs. The receptor set was obtained from a man between 25 and 39 years old in good health and CMV-seropositive.

The chain recombines TRBV2 with TRBJ1-1, with 7 positions matching TRBD1. The J segment lost 5 bases and the V segment lost 10 bases, leaving 10 bases of the junction unmatched. This CDR3 contains 13 residues. The germline CDR1 and CDR2 sequences are SNHLY and FYNNEI. The CDR3 region has the DNA TGTGCCATCGACAGGGTAGCGGGAACTGAAGCTTTCTTT. This encodes CAIDRVAGTEAFF.

V usage is TRBV19 and J usage is TRBJ1-2; 7 nucleotides match TRBD1. The CDR3 contains 17 residues. With 1 base clipped from V and 4 bases from J, the junction kept 12 bases outside the gene matches. CDR1 is LNHDA, CDR2 SQIVND, per germline (reference sequence). The CDR3 is CASSIVVGTASPYGYTF. The CDR3 nucleotides are TGTGCCAGTAGTATAGTCGTGGGGACAGCGAGTCCCTATGGCTACACCTTC.

V is TRBV18 and J is TRBJ2-7; TRBD1 matches 9 bases. The ends lost 4 bases at V and 6 bases at J; junction bases unmatched: 7. This CDR3 contains 14 residues. In germline, CDR1 is KGHSH, CDR2 LQKENI. CDR3 amino acids: CASSLPGQGSEQYF. CDR3 coding DNA: TGTGCCAGCTCACTACCGGGACAGGGTTCCGAGCAGTACTTC. The full variable domain, completed using reference TRBV18 and TRBJ2-7, is NAGVMQNPRHLVRRRGQEARLRCSPMKGHSHVYWYRQLPEEGLKFMVYLQKENIIDESGMPKERFSAEFPKEGPSILRIQQVVRGDSAAYFCASSLPGQGSEQYFGPGTRLTVT.

This rearrangement joins TRBV5-4 to TRBJ2-1; D is possibly TRBD2 (6 bases). Germline V gene lookup returns CDR1 SGHNT and CDR2 YYREEE (reference sequence). The CDR3 is 18 amino acids. The V end lost 3 bases, the J end lost 2 bases, and 21 bases lay between the germline ends. CDR3 sequence: CASSSDRLGLATYNEQFF. In nucleotides, the CDR3 is TGTGCCAGCAGCTCCGACAGATTGGGGCTAGCGACCTACAATGAGCAGTTCTTC.

This chain connects TRBV18 to TRBJ2-7, with TRBD2 matching over 14 bases. J gave up 2 bases and V 3 bases, and 12 bases lay outside the gene matches. From germline, CDR1 is KGHSH and CDR2 LQKENI. The CDR3 is 19 amino acids. CDR3 nucleotide sequence: TGTGCCAGCTCACCGCTGCAAGGACTAGCGGGGGGCCCCACCTACGAGCAGTACTTC. The encoded protein is CASSPLQGLAGGPTYEQYF.

The V gene is TRBV6-1, the J gene TRBJ2-5; maybe TRBD2 (5 bases). V was cut by 7 bases and J by 5 bases, with 20 bases left in between. Germline CDR1 reads MNHNS; CDR2 reads SASEGT. This CDR3 comprises 15 residues. The CDR3: CASNIGRNLRETQYF. In DNA, the CDR3 is TGTGCCAGCAATATTGGGAGAAACCTCAGGGAGACCCAGTACTTC.

The chain joins TRBV30 to TRBJ1-1; D not resolved. V dropped 0 bases and J dropped 0 bases, with 8 bases sitting between them. The germline gives CDR1 GTSNPN, CDR2 SVGIG (reference sequence). The length of the CDR3 is 14 residues. The CDR3 protein is CAWSVGVMNTEAFF. DNA for the CDR3: TGTGCCTGGAGTGTGGGAGTCATGAACACTGAAGCTTTCTTT.

The gene calls are TRBV7-3 and TRBJ2-2, with 9 bases lining up with TRBD2. This CDR3 comprises 16 residues. The germline V gene encodes CDR1 SGHTA and CDR2 FQGTGA. The V segment lost 1 base and the J segment 6 bases; nucleotides outside the gene matches: 6. The CDR3 loop is CASSLSPSGEAGELFF. For the CDR3, the DNA is TGTGCCAGCAGCTTAAGCCCTAGCGGGGAGGCCGGGGAGCTGTTTTTT.

This clone was seen just once. The DNA for the CDR3 is TGTGCCAGCAGTGGCGGGGGGCAAGAGACCCAGTACTTC. Amino acids: CASSGGGQETQYF. The genes are TRBV25-1 and TRBJ2-5, with TRBD2 matching 8 bases. The CDR3 runs to 13 residues. Germline-derived CDR1 and CDR2 are MGHDK and SYGVNS. After removal of 4 bases from V and 2 bases from J, the junction contained 0 bases not matched to a gene. Full variable domain (rest looked up from reference TRBV25-1 and TRBJ2-5): EADIYQTPRYLVIGTGKKITLECSQTMGHDKMYWYQQDPGMELHLIHYSYGVNSTEKGDLSSESTVSRIRTEHFPLTLESARPSHTSQYLCASSGGGQETQYFGPGTRLLVL.

The chain has TRBV4-1 and TRBJ2-1; D ambiguous. The CDR3 is made up of 14 amino acids. Trimming pared 1 base from V and 9 bases from J, leaving 13 bases between. The V gene's germline CDR1 is MGHRA and CDR2 YSYEKL. CDR3 DNA: TGCGCCAGCAGCCAAGTATGGCTTCGGAGTGAGCAGTTCTTC. Translated, it gives CASSQVWLRSEQFF.

The chain has TRBV6-5 and TRBJ1-1; D is ambiguous. Trimming took off 5 bases at V and 1 base at J, with 8 bases between the two ends. Per the germline V gene, CDR1 is MNHEY and CDR2 is SVGAGI. The CDR3 consists of 13 residues. CDR3 in DNA: TGTGCCAGCAGTGAACGGGAGAACACTGAAGCTTTCTTT. Translation: CASSERENTEAFF.

J is TRBJ2-6 and V is TRBV7-9; perhaps TRBD1 as D (6 bases). V lost 4 bases, J lost 1 base, and 8 bases lay in between. This CDR3 is 15 amino acids long. CDR1 is SEHNR and CDR2 is FQNEAQ in the germline V gene (reference sequence). DNA of the CDR3: TGTGCCAGCAGCTCCGACAGGTCTGGGGCCAACGTCCTGACTTTC. Its protein is CASSSDRSGANVLTF.

The gene calls are TRBV2 and TRBJ1-1; D perhaps matches TRBD1 (6 bases). Trimming removed 7 bases at V and 2 bases at J, with 11 bases between. Per the germline V gene, CDR1 is SNHLY and CDR2 is FYNNEI. This CDR3 comprises 13 residues. The CDR3 bases are TGTGCCAGCACTAGGGGGTCTAACACTGAAGCTTTCTTT. Its translation is CASTRGSNTEAFF.

This chain links TRBV20-1 with TRBJ2-1, with D unresolved. In germline, CDR1 is DFQATT, CDR2 SNEGSKA (reference sequence). V lost 0 bases to trimming and J lost 12 bases, with 9 bases between them. This CDR3 is 11 amino acids long. The CDR3 region is CSARDGPGQFF. The CDR3 DNA reads as TGCAGTGCTAGAGATGGGCCCGGGCAGTTCTTC.

V is TRBV7-9 and J is TRBJ1-3; D is uncertain. Germline CDR1 SEHNR, CDR2 FQNEAQ (reference sequence). V was trimmed by 5 bases and J by 0 bases, leaving 11 bases between them. The CDR3 loop spans 15 amino acids. The CDR3 sequence is CASSPGRISGNTIYF. The CDR3 coding sequence is TGTGCCAGCAGCCCCGGGAGAATCTCTGGAAACACCATATATTTT. Full variable domain (outside the CDR3, taken from reference TRBV7-9 and TRBJ1-3): DTGVSQNPRHKITKRGQNVTFRCDPISEHNRLYWYRQTLGQGPEFLTYFQNEAQLEKSRLLSDRFSAERPKGSFSTLEIQRTEQGDSAMYLCASSPGRISGNTIYFGEGSWLTVV.

The chain recombines TRBV5-1 with TRBJ1-4, with 7 positions matching TRBD1. The germline V gene encodes CDR1 SGHRS and CDR2 YFSETQ. The CDR3 totals 15 residues. V was pared by 1 base and J by 3 bases, with 3 bases of the junction left unmatched. Here the CDR3 reads CASSLIGTANEKLFF. CDR3 bases: TGCGCCAGCAGCTTGATCGGGACAGCTAATGAAAAACTGTTTTTT.

The chain employs TRBV19 and TRBJ2-6, with a tentative D call TRBD1 (5 bases). Per the germline V gene, CDR1 is LNHDA and CDR2 is SQIVND (reference sequence). The CDR3 has 14 amino acids. V lost 7 bases and J lost 4, with 11 bases in between. CDR3 protein: CASIKQEGANVLTF. The CDR3 DNA sequence: TGTGCCAGTATTAAACAGGAAGGGGCCAACGTCCTGACTTTC.

The chain has TRBV28 and TRBJ2-5; 7 nucleotides match TRBD1. This CDR3 contains 16 residues. The ends lost 5 bases at V and 1 base at J; junction bases unmatched: 10. Germline loops: CDR1 MDHEN, CDR2 SYDVKM. The CDR3 sequence is CASSQRTGKIQETQYF. For the CDR3, the DNA is TGTGCCAGCAGTCAGCGGACAGGAAAAATCCAAGAGACCCAGTACTTC.

The rearrangement links TRBV5-6 to TRBJ2-1; D is perhaps TRBD1 (6 bases). This CDR3 comprises 16 residues. Germline V gives CDR1 SGHDT, CDR2 YYEEEE. V was trimmed by 3 bases and J by 0 bases, leaving 13 bases between them. The CDR3 loop is CASSWDGQSSYNEQFF. The CDR3 DNA follows: TGTGCCAGCAGCTGGGACGGACAGTCCTCCTACAATGAGCAGTTCTTC.

The chain has TRBV9 and TRBJ2-2; 8 nucleotides align to TRBD2. The CDR3 totals 15 residues. Germline CDR1 reads SGDLS; CDR2 reads YYNGEE. V was clipped by 3 bases and J by 5 bases; unmatched bases: 6. DNA of the CDR3: TGTGCCAGCAGCGCCGTAGTAGCGGGGACCGGGGAGCTGTTTTTT. Its protein product is CASSAVVAGTGELFF.

V gene TRBV4-1 combines with J gene TRBJ2-7, with TRBD2 identical over 9 bases. This CDR3 spans 20 amino acids. J gave up 0 bases and V 2 bases, and 17 bases lay outside the gene matches. Germline assignment: CDR1 MGHRA and CDR2 YSYEKL. The CDR3 loop is CASSQKWVGASGTISYEQYV. Here the CDR3 DNA reads TGCGCCAGCAGCCAAAAGTGGGTCGGAGCTAGCGGGACTATCTCCTACGAGCAGTACGTC.

The chain couples TRBV28 to TRBJ1-5; TRBD1 agrees at 8 bases. CDR1 and CDR2 (germline): MDHEN, SYDVKM. The trim removed 6 bases at V and 6 bases at J, leaving 16 bases unmatched. This CDR3 region has 17 residues. The chain's CDR3 is CASSPGDFRGLGQPQHF. CDR3 bases: TGTGCCAGCAGCCCCGGGGACTTCAGGGGGCTGGGTCAGCCCCAGCATTTT.

This clone was detected a few times. This chain uses TRBV7-2 with TRBJ1-2, with D uncertain. This CDR3 contains 13 residues. The V gene's germline CDR1 is SGHTA and CDR2 FQGNSA. V lost 5 bases and J lost 1, with 8 bases in between. The CDR3 is CASSLQFNYGYTF. For the CDR3, the DNA is TGTGCCAGCAGCCTACAGTTTAACTATGGCTACACCTTC.

V and J are TRBV6-5 and TRBJ1-2; weak D call: TRBD1 (5 bases). From germline, CDR1 is MNHEY and CDR2 SVGAGI. V was pared by 6 bases and J by 4 bases, with 12 bases between. This CDR3 comprises 13 residues. The CDR3 reads CASSQQESYGYTF. CDR3 nucleotide sequence: TGTGCCAGCAGCCAACAGGAAAGCTATGGCTACACCTTC.

This clone was detected only once. The chain has TRBV30 and TRBJ1-1, with D uncertain. Trimming cost V 0 bases and J 0 bases, with 5 bases left between them. Germline V CDR1 and CDR2: GTSNPN, SVGIG (reference sequence). This CDR3 is 13 amino acids long. CDR3 protein: CAWSVTVNTEAFF. The CDR3 region has the DNA TGTGCCTGGAGTGTAACGGTGAACACTGAAGCTTTCTTT. Drawing the rest from reference TRBV30 and TRBJ1-1, the complete variable domain is SQTIHQWPATLVQPVGSPLSLECTVEGTSNPNLYWYRQAAGRGLQLLFYSVGIGQISSEVPQNLSASRPQDRQFILSSKKLLLSDSGFYLCAWSVTVNTEAFFGQGTRLTVV.

This chain links TRBV7-8 with TRBJ2-1; 13 nucleotides line up with TRBD2. The germline gives CDR1 SGHVS, CDR2 FQNEAQ. The junction had 4 bases not matched to a gene; V was cut back by 3 bases and J by 8 bases. There are 15 residues in the CDR3. CDR3 in amino acids: CASSLTSGRSYEQFF. The CDR3 DNA reads as TGTGCCAGCAGCTTGACTAGCGGGAGGTCATATGAGCAGTTCTTC.

Concerning this clone itself: At one end, the junction sequence differs from germline, possibly due to a read error. The chain uses TRBV9 and TRBJ1-2; tentative D call: TRBD1 (5 bases). Germline CDR1 and CDR2: SGDLS and YYNGEE. This CDR3 comprises 13 residues. In nucleotides, the CDR3 is TGTGCCAGCAGCCCAAGGGGTAGCTATGACTACACCTTC. Protein: CASSPRGSYDYTF.